The 15 T cell receptor beta chains in this list originate from one sample, sequenced in a study of cytomegalovirus exposure and HLA in healthy donors. PCR was performed using 60 Vbeta and 13 Jbeta primers. The assay was immunoSEQ multiplex PCR, and TCRdb's table has in-frame clones only and misses some. This sample yields 150,000 to 200,000 clones, of which 75% are seen a single time; 2.5% to 3.5% belongs to the top ten. What was sequenced was PBMCs. The receptors were gathered from a male donor in good health and CMV-seronegative.

The CDR3 loop is CASSFASGVNEQFF. The CDR3 DNA follows: TGTGCCAGCAGCTTTGCTAGCGGGGTCAATGAGCAGTTCTTC. This rearrangement joins TRBV5-4 to TRBJ2-1; the match to TRBD2 covers 9 bases. The germline V gene has CDR1 SGHNT and CDR2 YYREEE (reference sequence). CDR3 size: 14 residues. Trimming took 2 bases from V and 6 from J; bases not matched to a gene: 3.

This rearrangement joins TRBV30 to TRBJ2-3, with D perhaps TRBD1 (5 bases). CDR1 GTSNPN and CDR2 SVGIG come from the germline V gene (reference sequence). CDR3 size: 13 residues. Trimming shortened V by 1 base and J by 4 bases, and 9 bases separated the two germline ends. CDR3 coding DNA: TGTGCCTGGAGTGGCGACAGCCCAGATACGCAGTATTTT. Translation: CAWSGDSPDTQYF.

The rearrangement links TRBV7-9 to TRBJ2-6; D may be TRBD2 (5 bases). The CDR3 has 16 residues. Trimming removed 1 base at V and 4 bases at J, with 11 bases between. The germline V gene encodes CDR1 SEHNR and CDR2 FQNEAQ (reference sequence). The CDR3 sequence is CASSLGGWEGANVLTF. The CDR3 coding sequence is TGTGCCAGCAGCTTAGGAGGGTGGGAAGGGGCCAACGTCCTGACTTTC.

The rearrangement joins TRBV4-2 to TRBJ2-5; possibly TRBD2 for D (6 bases). V gave up 8 bases and J gave up 5 bases, with 12 bases separating them. The length of the CDR3 is 12 residues. The germline gives CDR1 LGHNA, CDR2 YNFKEQ. In DNA form, the CDR3 reads TGTGCCAGCTCGGGGGACGGCGAGACCCAGTACTTC. It translates to CASSGDGETQYF.

V and J are TRBV15 and TRBJ2-1; 9 nucleotides line up with TRBD1. V was pared by 4 bases and J by 6 bases, with 4 bases of the junction left unmatched. The CDR3 length is 14 residues. Per germline, CDR1 LNHNV and CDR2 YYDKDF (reference sequence). CDR3 residues: CATSIDRGGNEQFF. The CDR3, as DNA: TGTGCCACCAGCATTGACAGGGGGGGCAATGAGCAGTTCTTC.

The chain couples TRBV18 to TRBJ1-2; 7 bases are shared with TRBD1. Trimming took 4 bases from V and 6 from J; bases not matched to a gene: 11. The CDR3 length is 15 residues. Per the germline V gene, CDR1 is KGHSH and CDR2 is LQKENI. The CDR3 sequence is CASSLRSRDRDGYTF. The CDR3 DNA reads TGTGCCAGCTCACTTCGGTCCCGAGACAGGGATGGCTACACCTTC.

CDR3 protein: CASTLSPTGELFF. The CDR3 coding sequence is TGTGCCAGCACCCTTTCTCCCACCGGGGAGCTGTTTTTT. The chain links TRBV27 to TRBJ2-2; D gene uncertain. Trimming stripped 7 bases from V and 4 bases from J, with 10 bases between. The CDR3 has 13 amino acids. Germline lookup yields CDR1 MNHEY and CDR2 SMNVEV (reference sequence).

In nucleotides, the CDR3 is TGTGCCAGCAGCAAGGGACAGGGGCTCAGCAATCAGCCCCAGCATTTT. Protein: CASSKGQGLSNQPQHF. The genes are TRBV7-8 and TRBJ1-5; TRBD1 matches 10 bases. This CDR3 contains 16 residues. V lost 5 bases, J lost 1 base, and 5 bases stayed unmatched. The germline gives CDR1 SGHVS, CDR2 FQNEAQ. The full variable domain, completed using reference TRBV7-8 and TRBJ1-5, is GAGVSQSPRYKVAKRGQDVALRCDPISGHVSLFWYQQALGQGPEFLTYFQNEAQLDKSGLPSDRFFAERPEGSVSTLKIQRTQQEDSAVYLCASSKGQGLSNQPQHFGDGTRLSIL.

V gene TRBV27 combines with J gene TRBJ2-1; unclear D gene. Germline V gives CDR1 MNHEY, CDR2 SMNVEV (reference sequence). The CDR3 loop spans 14 amino acids. V was clipped by 2 bases and J by 5 bases, with 10 bases between them. CDR3 loop: CASSLKRQNNEQFF. As DNA, the CDR3 is TGTGCCAGCAGTTTAAAGCGCCAGAACAATGAGCAGTTCTTC.

This chain uses TRBV28 with TRBJ2-4; D is possibly TRBD2 (5 bases). V was clipped by 3 bases and J by 1 base, with 13 bases between them. Germline CDR1 is MDHEN and CDR2 is SYDVKM. CDR3 size: 16 residues. The CDR3 reads CASSLGSPRAKNIQYF. The CDR3 region has the DNA TGTGCCAGCAGTTTGGGGAGTCCGAGGGCCAAAAACATTCAGTACTTC.

This clone was seen a handful of times. Different DNA sequences within this sample yield the same CDR3. V is TRBV7-9 and J is TRBJ2-3; D gene uncertain. The length of the CDR3 is 12 residues. CDR1 is SEHNR, CDR2 FQNEAQ, per germline (reference sequence). The V end lost 5 bases, the J end lost 0 bases, and 3 bases lay between the germline ends. Here the CDR3 DNA reads TGTGCCAGCAGCCCTAGCACAGATACGCAGTATTTT. Amino acids: CASSPSTDTQYF.

The chain couples TRBV5-8 to TRBJ2-3; 12 bases line up with TRBD2. Germline trimming cut 4 bases from V and 0 bases from J; bases unmatched to any gene: 3. Germline assignment: CDR1 SGHTS and CDR2 YDEGEE. CDR3 size: 16 residues. For the CDR3, the DNA is TGTGCCAGCAGCAAAGGACTAGCGGGAAGCACAGATACGCAGTATTTT. Its translation: CASSKGLAGSTDTQYF.

The chain joins TRBV27 to TRBJ2-2, with 8 bases fitting TRBD1. Per germline, CDR1 MNHEY and CDR2 SMNVEV (reference sequence). The CDR3 has 15 residues. The V and J ends lost 8 bases and 4 bases, in that order; junction bases with no gene match: 9. The DNA of the CDR3 is TGTGCCAGCCTGGACAGGGAAAAAGGCACCGGGGAGCTGTTTTTT. It codes for CASLDREKGTGELFF.

J is TRBJ1-5 and V is TRBV4-1; 7 bases match TRBD1. V gave up 3 bases and J gave up 4 bases; unmatched junction bases: 12. CDR3 length: 17 residues. CDR1 and CDR2 from the germline V gene are MGHRA and YSYEKL. Written as DNA, the CDR3 is TGCGCCAGCAGCCACTCACGACTCAGGGGGGTAAATCAGCCCCAGCATTTT. It codes for CASSHSRLRGVNQPQHF.

The genes are TRBV11-2 and TRBJ2-6; no definite D call. Germline CDR1 and CDR2: SGHAT and FQNNGV. Trimming shortened V by 3 bases and J by 0 bases, and 3 bases separated the two germline ends. The CDR3 is 14 residues long. This CDR3 is CASSLSSGANVLTF. CDR3 sequence (DNA): TGTGCCAGCAGCTTGAGCTCTGGGGCCAACGTCCTGACTTTC.